One and the same sample provided the 32 T cell receptor beta chains below, sequenced in a study of blood T cell repertoires in COVID-19. Produced via immunoSEQ multiplex PCR; TCRdb's table is partial and in-frame only. Among roughly 160,000 clones listed, around nine tenths were seen once. The sample was peripheral blood. All receptors derive from a woman aged 70 to 79 with COVID-19, enrolled during active disease.

The chain links TRBV5-1 to TRBJ2-7; 12 nucleotides agree with TRBD2. The J segment lost 3 bases and the V segment lost 0 bases, leaving 4 bases of the junction unmatched. Germline CDR1 is SGHRS and CDR2 is YFSETQ. This CDR3 comprises 16 residues. The CDR3 loop is CASSLGLAGEIYEQYF. As DNA, the CDR3 is TGCGCCAGCAGCTTGGGACTAGCGGGGGAAATCTACGAGCAGTACTTC.

The rearrangement joins TRBV7-2 to TRBJ1-4, with 8 bases lining up with TRBD1. CDR1 SGHTA and CDR2 FQGNSA come from the germline V gene. Germline trimming cut 5 bases from V and 7 bases from J; bases unmatched to any gene: 6. The CDR3 runs 14 residues. The CDR3 here is CASSKTGVGEKLFF. The CDR3 bases are TGTGCCAGCAGCAAGACAGGGGTTGGTGAAAAACTGTTTTTT. The full variable domain, rest sourced from reference TRBV7-2 and TRBJ1-4, is GAGVSQSPSNKVTEKGKDVELRCDPISGHTALYWYRQSLGQGLEFLIYFQGNSAPDKSGLPSDRFSAERTGGSVSTLTIQRTQQEDSAVYLCASSKTGVGEKLFFGSGTQLSVL.

CDR3 region: CASSVVGTGEGEAFF. Written as DNA, the CDR3 is TGTGCCAGCAGCGTAGTCGGGACAGGGGAGGGAGAAGCTTTCTTT. V is TRBV9 and J is TRBJ1-1; TRBD1 aligns across 10 bases. The V gene's germline CDR1 is SGDLS and CDR2 YYNGEE. The CDR3 totals 15 residues. The ends lost 0 bases at V and 8 bases at J; junction bases unmatched: 7.

The chain has TRBV6-6 and TRBJ1-5, with TRBD1 matching over 10 bases. This CDR3 is built from 18 residues. The ends lost 5 bases at V and 0 bases at J; junction bases unmatched: 10. CDR1 and CDR2 from the germline V gene are MNHNY and SVGAGI (reference sequence). This chain's CDR3 is CASSRQGARPNSNQPQHF. CDR3 bases: TGTGCCAGCAGTCGACAGGGGGCCCGCCCAAATAGCAATCAGCCCCAGCATTTT.

The V and J genes are TRBV5-1 and TRBJ2-1; D not certain. Trimming took off 4 bases at V and 5 bases at J, with 16 bases between the two ends. There are 15 residues in the CDR3. In germline, CDR1 is SGHRS, CDR2 YFSETQ. The CDR3 here is CASSLRVPPNNEQFF. The CDR3 region has the DNA TGCGCCAGCAGCCTGCGTGTCCCCCCAAACAATGAGCAGTTCTTC.

This rearrangement joins TRBV19 to TRBJ1-5, with TRBD1 identical over 11 bases. V dropped 5 bases and J dropped 0; count of bases not matched to a gene: 9. The CDR3 has 18 amino acids. Germline values: CDR1 LNHDA, CDR2 SQIVND (reference sequence). This CDR3 reads CASSARDRGTTSNQPQHF. CDR3 coding DNA: TGTGCCAGTAGTGCCCGGGACAGGGGGACGACTAGCAATCAGCCCCAGCATTTT.

V gene TRBV30 combines with J gene TRBJ1-2; TRBD1 might be the D (6 bases). V lost 2 bases and J 8 bases, leaving 15 bases between the germline ends. Germline V gene lookup returns CDR1 GTSNPN and CDR2 SVGIG (reference sequence). The CDR3 runs 13 residues. CDR3 sequence: CAWSPHPGEGYTF. Written as DNA, the CDR3 is TGTGCCTGGAGTCCCCACCCAGGGGAAGGCTACACCTTC.

The chain employs TRBV5-6 and TRBJ1-4, with a weak D call TRBD1 (6 bases). Trimming removed 2 bases at V and 5 bases at J, with 16 bases between. The CDR3 extends over 16 amino acids. Looked up from germline, CDR1 is SGHDT and CDR2 is YYEEEE. The DNA of the CDR3 is TGTGCCAGCAGCTTACAGACAGGTCGGCTGAATGAAAAACTGTTTTTT. The encoded protein is CASSLQTGRLNEKLFF.

The rearrangement uses TRBV4-1 and TRBJ1-2, with 11 bases identical to TRBD1. The CDR3 totals 15 residues. Germline CDR1 and CDR2: MGHRA and YSYEKL. The trim removed 4 bases at V and 2 bases at J, leaving 3 bases unmatched. The chain's CDR3 is CASSLGDRGNYGYTF. As DNA, the CDR3 is TGCGCCAGCAGCCTCGGGGACAGGGGGAACTATGGCTACACCTTC.

The chain recombines TRBV6-6 with TRBJ1-1; D perhaps matches TRBD1 (6 bases). CDR3 length: 15 residues. V dropped 5 bases and J dropped 0 bases, with 13 bases sitting between them. Germline lookup yields CDR1 MNHNY and CDR2 SVGAGI (reference sequence). This chain's CDR3 is CASSTWDTLNTEAFF. The CDR3 nucleotides read TGTGCCAGCAGTACCTGGGACACCCTGAACACTGAAGCTTTCTTT.

This clone occurred once. The rearrangement uses TRBV14 and TRBJ1-1; D remains unclear. Trimming left V 3 bases short and J 5 bases short, with 16 bases between. There are 15 residues in the CDR3. The germline CDR1 and CDR2 sequences are SGHDN and FVKESK. The CDR3 DNA reads as TGTGCCAGCAGCCACGAGCCCTCCCCGGGGACTGAAGCTTTCTTT. Translating it yields CASSHEPSPGTEAFF.

This chain links TRBV5-1 with TRBJ1-5; 8 nucleotides align to TRBD1. This CDR3 is built from 15 residues. The V gene end was trimmed by 0 bases and the J gene end by 5 bases; junction bases not matched to a gene: 4. Per germline, CDR1 SGHRS and CDR2 YFSETQ. The CDR3 DNA follows: TGCGCCAGCAGCTTGGGGGACAGGAAGGATCAGCCCCAGCATTTT. This gives the protein CASSLGDRKDQPQHF.

This clone was counted many times. The chain has TRBV7-8 and TRBJ1-2; no definite D call. The V end lost 1 base, the J end lost 4 bases, and 13 bases lay between the germline ends. Germline V lookup: CDR1 SGHVS, CDR2 FQNEAQ. This CDR3 comprises 15 residues. The CDR3 loop is CASSLGASSAYGYTF. DNA of the CDR3: TGTGCCAGCAGCTTAGGGGCATCCTCGGCCTATGGCTACACCTTC.

This sequence joins TRBV18 and TRBJ1-6; D ambiguous. Germline assignment: CDR1 KGHSH and CDR2 LQKENI. The CDR3 has 18 amino acids. V dropped 3 bases and J dropped 0 bases, with 15 bases sitting between them. In DNA form, the CDR3 reads TGTGCCAGCTCACCTACTAGAACGGACCTCTCCTATAATTCACCCCTCCACTTT. Its translation: CASSPTRTDLSYNSPLHF.

The V call is TRBV10-3, the J call TRBJ2-1; D is perhaps TRBD2 (6 bases). Germline CDR1 ENHRY, CDR2 SYGVKD. This CDR3 contains 15 residues. V dropped 0 bases and J dropped 4 bases, with 10 bases sitting between them. DNA for the CDR3: TGTGCCATCAGTGAGTCTCGGGGGTCTTACAATGAGCAGTTCTTC. It encodes CAISESRGSYNEQFF.

V usage is TRBV15 and J usage is TRBJ2-2; D is unclear. Trimming removed 1 base at V and 0 bases at J, with 6 bases between. The CDR3 loop spans 15 amino acids. In germline, CDR1 is LNHNV, CDR2 YYDKDF (reference sequence). For the CDR3, the DNA is TGTGCCACCAGCAGAGCCAGGACGAACACCGGGGAGCTGTTTTTT. Translating it yields CATSRARTNTGELFF.

This chain uses TRBV7-9 with TRBJ2-3, with a possible D match to TRBD2 (7 bases). The CDR3 length is 15 residues. Germline values: CDR1 SEHNR, CDR2 FQNEAQ (reference sequence). Trimming pared 1 base from V and 6 bases from J, leaving 14 bases between. CDR3 sequence: CASSLESGGYDTQYF. CDR3 DNA: TGTGCCAGCAGCTTAGAGTCGGGGGGCTACGATACGCAGTATTTT.

The rearrangement joins TRBV10-3 to TRBJ1-3; D is undetermined. Germline CDR1 ENHRY, CDR2 SYGVKD. There are 14 residues in the CDR3. V was trimmed by 3 bases and J by 4 bases, leaving 10 bases between them. The CDR3 DNA sequence: TGTGCCATCAGTGAATCGGGGTGGGGAAACACCATATATTTT. Its translation is CAISESGWGNTIYF.

CDR3 sequence: CASSLAGVHAEETQYF. The DNA of the CDR3 is TGTGCCAGCAGTTTAGCGGGGGTTCACGCGGAAGAGACCCAGTACTTC. The chain links TRBV28 to TRBJ2-5, with TRBD2 matching over 7 bases. Germline V lookup: CDR1 MDHEN, CDR2 SYDVKM. The length of the CDR3 is 16 residues. J gave up 3 bases and V 2 bases, and 9 bases lay outside the gene matches.

The genes are TRBV4-1 and TRBJ2-3, with 7 bases matching TRBD1. The V gene's germline CDR1 is MGHRA and CDR2 YSYEKL. The trim removed 3 bases at V and 2 bases at J, leaving 5 bases unmatched. This CDR3 contains 15 residues. Here the CDR3 DNA reads TGCGCCAGCAGCCAGACAGGGTTTTACACAGATACGCAGTATTTT. Translated: CASSQTGFYTDTQYF.

The rearrangement uses TRBV5-6 and TRBJ1-2, with D perhaps matching TRBD1 (5 bases). The germline gives CDR1 SGHDT, CDR2 YYEEEE. CDR3 length: 15 residues. Trimming shortened V by 4 bases and J by 2 bases, and 15 bases separated the two germline ends. Here the CDR3 reads CASSPSRGANYGYTF. In DNA form, the CDR3 reads TGTGCCAGCAGCCCATCACGCGGGGCGAACTATGGCTACACCTTC.

V is TRBV4-1 and J is TRBJ2-2; TRBD2 aligns across 10 bases. This CDR3 contains 19 residues. The V and J ends lost 4 bases and 0 bases, in that order; junction bases with no gene match: 11. CDR1 and CDR2 (germline): MGHRA, YSYEKL. The CDR3 region is CASSPYGLAGDANTGELFF. CDR3 sequence (DNA): TGCGCCAGCAGCCCATACGGGCTAGCGGGGGATGCGAACACCGGGGAGCTGTTTTTT.

This clone has a single count. V gene TRBV5-1 combines with J gene TRBJ2-3, with a weak D call TRBD2 (6 bases). Per germline, CDR1 SGHRS and CDR2 YFSETQ. The CDR3 is 14 amino acids. V lost 6 bases, J lost 2 bases, and 13 bases lay in between. CDR3 protein: CASTYREPTDTQYF. The DNA for the CDR3 is TGCGCCAGCACTTATCGGGAGCCCACAGATACGCAGTATTTT.

This sequence joins TRBV6-1 and TRBJ2-1; 10 positions match TRBD1. This CDR3 is built from 16 residues. J lost 7 bases, V lost 1 base, and 7 bases had no gene match. Germline V CDR1 and CDR2: MNHNS, SASEGT. CDR3 bases: TGTGCCAGCAGTGAAGTGACAGGGGGCTTGGGGAATGAGCAGTTCTTC. Its translation is CASSEVTGGLGNEQFF.

The DNA of the CDR3 is TGTGCCAGCAGTACACGGACAGGGGGCGCCTCTGGCTACACCTTC. Encoded protein: CASSTRTGGASGYTF. The J gene is TRBJ1-2, the V gene TRBV28, with 11 positions matching TRBD1. V shed 5 bases, J shed 7 bases, and the junction held 9 bases outside the gene matches. The CDR3 is made up of 15 amino acids. Germline V gives CDR1 MDHEN, CDR2 SYDVKM.

This rearrangement joins TRBV10-2 to TRBJ2-7, with 9 bases identical to TRBD1. The CDR3 is 15 amino acids. The ends lost 2 bases at V and 6 bases at J; junction bases unmatched: 8. The germline CDR1 and CDR2 sequences are WSHSY and SAAADI. CDR3 sequence reads: CASSERDRELGEQYF. The CDR3 bases are TGCGCCAGCAGTGAGCGGGACAGGGAACTAGGCGAGCAGTACTTC.

The CDR3 bases are TGTGCCAGCCCTCGGGGAAAAACTAATGAAAAACTGTTTTTT. It encodes CASPRGKTNEKLFF. This chain connects TRBV6-6 to TRBJ1-4; D is ambiguous. The CDR3 contains 14 residues. Trimming took 8 bases from V and 1 from J, leaving 11 bases between them. CDR1 and CDR2 (germline): MNHNY, SVGAGI (reference sequence).

This chain links TRBV28 with TRBJ1-2; D may be TRBD1 (6 bases). This CDR3 has 15 amino acids. Germline loops: CDR1 MDHEN, CDR2 SYDVKM. V was shortened by 4 bases and J by 5 bases, with 17 bases between the two germline ends. The CDR3 protein is CASSYGTSETYGYTF. DNA for the CDR3: TGTGCCAGCAGTTATGGGACATCAGAGACATATGGCTACACCTTC.

The chain links TRBV5-5 to TRBJ1-2; D call uncertain. CDR1 SGHKS and CDR2 YYEKEE come from the germline V gene (reference sequence). The CDR3 sequence is 13 residues long. The ends were cut back, 4 bases at V and 5 bases at J, with 12 bases in the middle. CDR3 in DNA: TGTGCCAGCAGCCCGTTGCAGGCTTATGGCTACACCTTC. Residues: CASSPLQAYGYTF. The whole variable domain, remainder taken from reference TRBV5-5 and TRBJ1-2, is DAGVTQSPTHLIKTRGQQVTLRCSPISGHKSVSWYQQVLGQGPQFIFQYYEKEERGRGNFPDRFSARQFPNYSSELNVNALLLGDSALYLCASSPLQAYGYTFGSGTRLTVV.

The gene calls are TRBV18 and TRBJ1-5, with 12 nucleotides matching TRBD1. Looked up from germline, CDR1 is KGHSH and CDR2 is LQKENI. With 6 bases clipped from V and 5 bases from J, the junction kept 5 bases outside the gene matches. The CDR3 runs 15 residues. The CDR3 DNA sequence: TGTGCCAGCTCCCGGGGACAGGGGGCTTATCAGCCCCAGCATTTT. This translates into CASSRGQGAYQPQHF. The whole variable domain, filled in from reference TRBV18 and TRBJ1-5, reads NAGVMQNPRHLVRRRGQEARLRCSPMKGHSHVYWYRQLPEEGLKFMVYLQKENIIDESGMPKERFSAEFPKEGPSILRIQQVVRGDSAAYFCASSRGQGAYQPQHFGDGTRLSIL.

The chain carries TRBV6-6 and TRBJ1-2; 7 positions agree with TRBD1. V gave up 5 bases and J gave up 8 bases; unmatched junction bases: 8. This CDR3 is built from 13 residues. Germline V lookup: CDR1 MNHNY, CDR2 SVGAGI (reference sequence). The DNA for the CDR3 is TGTGCCAGCAGTAACCCTACAGGGGCCGGCTACACCTTC. Its protein is CASSNPTGAGYTF.

The J gene is TRBJ1-4, the V gene TRBV25-1, with D perhaps TRBD1 (6 bases). V lost 4 bases, J lost 4 bases, and 13 bases lay in between. The CDR3 contains 15 residues. CDR1 and CDR2 (germline): MGHDK, SYGVNS. The CDR3: CASSGGQAYNEKLFF. CDR3 nucleotide sequence: TGTGCCAGCAGTGGGGGGCAGGCCTATAATGAAAAACTGTTTTTT.